The 30 T cell receptor beta chains below come from one sample, sequenced in a study of TIL therapy for anti-PD-1-resistant metastatic lung cancer. The time point here: pre-treatment sample, taken before nivolumab and TIL therapy. The libraries were made with immunoSEQ v3. Produced via immunoSEQ multiplex PCR; TCRdb's table is partial and in-frame only. Altogether 54,000 or so clones are present, 73% being singletons, with the ten largest covering 1.8%. The input for sequencing was blood, taken at baseline. These receptors originate from a person between 25 and 79 years old with non-small cell lung cancer.

This chain joins TRBV9 and TRBJ2-1, with D tentatively TRBD2 (5 bases). The CDR3 length is 13 residues. V was trimmed by 3 bases and J by 9 bases, leaving 13 bases between them. Germline V gene data show CDR1 as SGDLS and CDR2 as YYNGEE. This chain's CDR3 is CASSGTSRVEQFF. The CDR3 DNA follows: TGTGCCAGCAGCGGCACTAGTCGGGTTGAGCAGTTCTTC.

The rearrangement uses TRBV29-1 and TRBJ2-1; D gene uncertain. Germline assignment: CDR1 SQVTM and CDR2 ANQGSEA. Trimming removed 3 bases at V and 0 bases at J, with 6 bases between. CDR3 length equals 13 residues. CDR3 region: CSVDWSSYNEQFF. The CDR3 DNA reads as TGCAGCGTTGACTGGAGCTCCTACAATGAGCAGTTCTTC.

The chain links TRBV11-2 to TRBJ2-2; 9 bases match TRBD1. The germline CDR1 and CDR2 sequences are SGHAT and FQNNGV. The CDR3 consists of 16 residues. V was clipped by 0 bases and J by 5 bases; unmatched bases: 4. The CDR3 DNA sequence: TGTGCCAGCAGCTTAGATGGACAGGGGCGAACCGGGGAGCTGTTTTTT. Translated: CASSLDGQGRTGELFF.

This sequence joins TRBV10-2 and TRBJ2-3; TRBD2 might be the D (5 bases). The V end was cut by 0 bases, the J end by 6 bases, with 7 bases between. Germline V gives CDR1 WSHSY, CDR2 SAAADI. The CDR3 is made up of 13 amino acids. The CDR3 bases are TGCGCCAGCAGTGAGTCGACGGGGGATACGCAGTATTTT. It specifies CASSESTGDTQYF.

The chain carries TRBV29-1 and TRBJ2-1; 8 bases are shared with TRBD2. CDR3 length equals 16 residues. The V segment lost 2 bases and the J segment 4 bases; nucleotides outside the gene matches: 10. Germline V gene data show CDR1 as SQVTM and CDR2 as ANQGSEA. CDR3 residues: CSVEIGLAGQYNEQFF. The DNA for the CDR3 is TGCAGCGTTGAAATTGGGCTAGCGGGTCAGTACAATGAGCAGTTCTTC.

CDR3 DNA: TGTGCCAGCAGCTTAGTAGGCAACAATGAGCAGTTCTTC. Translation gives CASSLVGNNEQFF. The chain joins TRBV7-8 to TRBJ2-1; D unresolved. The V gene lost 1 base and the J gene lost 5 bases, with 6 bases spanning the gap. Germline loops: CDR1 SGHVS, CDR2 FQNEAQ. The CDR3 is 13 amino acids.

This clone has just a few counts. The rearrangement joins TRBV11-2 to TRBJ1-2; D call uncertain. CDR1 SGHAT and CDR2 FQNNGV come from the germline V gene. V lost 3 bases and J 1 base, leaving 18 bases between the germline ends. This CDR3 has 17 residues. CDR3 residues: CASSFTVPPILNYGYTF. The CDR3, as DNA: TGTGCCAGCAGCTTTACGGTACCTCCCATACTTAACTATGGCTACACCTTC.

The chain employs TRBV6-5 and TRBJ2-5; the match to TRBD1 covers 11 bases. The CDR3 is 15 amino acids. V lost 4 bases to trimming and J lost 3 bases; unmatched junction nucleotides: 4. CDR1 and CDR2 from the germline V gene are MNHEY and SVGAGI. The chain's CDR3 is CASSSAGQGEETQYF. The DNA for the CDR3 is TGTGCCAGCAGTTCGGCGGGACAGGGGGAAGAGACCCAGTACTTC.

V is TRBV10-3 and J is TRBJ2-6; D uncertain. The CDR3 runs to 13 residues. Germline-derived CDR1 and CDR2 are ENHRY and SYGVKD. Trimming removed 11 bases from V and 0 bases from J, with 8 bases in between. CDR3 region: CAAQSSGANVLTF. The CDR3 DNA sequence: TGTGCCGCCCAGTCCTCTGGGGCCAACGTCCTGACTTTC.

This clone came up a few times. This CDR3 is CASSLGTREEQYF. The CDR3 region has the DNA TGTGCCAGCAGCTTAGGCACCCGGGAAGAGCAGTACTTC. The chain links TRBV7-8 to TRBJ2-7; D might be TRBD2 (5 bases). Germline CDR1 is SGHVS and CDR2 is FQNEAQ. The CDR3 is 13 residues long. The V end lost 1 base, the J end lost 7 bases, and 11 bases lay between the germline ends.

This chain uses TRBV15 with TRBJ1-5; D might be TRBD1 (5 bases). CDR1 is LNHNV and CDR2 is YYDKDF in the germline V gene (reference sequence). CDR3 length equals 15 residues. V lost 5 bases to trimming and J lost 2 bases, with 13 bases between them. CDR3 nucleotide sequence: TGTGCCACCAGCTGGGGGGGGGACCGCAATCAGCCCCAGCATTTT. This encodes CATSWGGDRNQPQHF.

V gene TRBV19 combines with J gene TRBJ1-1; unclear D gene. The V end lost 5 bases, the J end lost 8 bases, and 12 bases lay between the germline ends. The germline CDR1 and CDR2 sequences are LNHDA and SQIVND (reference sequence). This CDR3 comprises 12 residues. CDR3 in amino acids: CASSRLDEEAFF. CDR3 nucleotides: TGTGCCAGTAGTCGACTGGACGAAGAAGCTTTCTTT.

The rearrangement links TRBV29-1 to TRBJ2-7; no reliable D call. Trimming stripped 3 bases from V and 2 bases from J, with 11 bases between. The CDR3 is 13 amino acids. Germline CDR1 reads SQVTM; CDR2 reads ANQGSEA. The CDR3 bases are TGCAGCGTTGAGGCAGACACCACCTACGAGCAGTACTTC. Translation gives CSVEADTTYEQYF.

The chain uses TRBV11-2 and TRBJ2-7; D ambiguous. In germline, CDR1 is SGHAT, CDR2 FQNNGV. V dropped 5 bases and J dropped 2 bases, with 25 bases sitting between them. This CDR3 contains 18 residues. The CDR3 sequence: CASSLPQIVGVAPYEQYF. CDR3 in DNA: TGTGCCAGCAGCCTACCACAGATTGTTGGGGTGGCACCCTACGAGCAGTACTTC.

In this sample, this clone turned up a few times. The V and J genes are TRBV7-3 and TRBJ1-1; possible D gene TRBD1, 5 bases. CDR1 and CDR2 (germline): SGHTA, FQGTGA. The V gene lost 5 bases and the J gene lost 4 bases, with 17 bases spanning the gap. The CDR3 runs to 15 residues. The DNA for the CDR3 is TGTGCCAGCAGCCCCCGGGGGGGGATCGGCACTGAAGCTTTCTTT. Translation gives CASSPRGGIGTEAFF. The complete variable domain, with remaining parts taken from reference TRBV7-3 and TRBJ1-1, reads GAGVSQTPSNKVTEKGKYVELRCDPISGHTALYWYRQSLGQGPEFLIYFQGTGAADDSGLPNDRFFAVRPEGSVSTLKIQRTERGDSAVYLCASSPRGGIGTEAFFGQGTRLTVV.

The chain employs TRBV5-1 and TRBJ2-7; 7 bases match TRBD1. Trimming removed 0 bases from V and 3 bases from J; junction bases left unmatched: 12. This CDR3 region has 17 residues. Germline V CDR1 and CDR2: SGHRS, YFSETQ. CDR3 in DNA: TGCGCCAGCAGCTTGGATCCCTTGGCAGGGGGAATCTACGAGCAGTACTTC. Protein: CASSLDPLAGGIYEQYF.

The chain links TRBV11-2 to TRBJ1-1; the match to TRBD1 covers 7 bases. The CDR3 runs to 19 residues. Germline V gene lookup returns CDR1 SGHAT and CDR2 FQNNGV. Trimming at V came to 0 bases and at J to 0 bases, leaving 13 bases not matched to a gene. The CDR3 protein is CASSLELWSGGQMNTEAFF. DNA for the CDR3: TGTGCCAGCAGCTTAGAGCTGTGGAGCGGGGGACAGATGAACACTGAAGCTTTCTTT.

The chain couples TRBV30 to TRBJ2-3, with 10 bases identical to TRBD1. From germline, CDR1 is GTSNPN and CDR2 SVGIG (reference sequence). The CDR3 is 13 amino acids. CDR3 in DNA: TGTGCTAGCGGGACAGGGGCCACAGATACGCAGTATTTT. It specifies CASGTGATDTQYF.

The chain combines TRBV11-2 with TRBJ2-2; D tentatively fits TRBD1 or TRBD2 (5 bases each). The V and J ends lost 10 bases and 1 base respectively, with 16 bases between them. CDR1 is SGHAT and CDR2 is FQNNGV in the germline V gene. The CDR3 covers 15 residues. CDR3 region: CATPQVGRNTGELFF. CDR3 bases: TGTGCCACCCCCCAGGTGGGACGGAACACCGGGGAGCTGTTTTTT.

This chain links TRBV25-1 with TRBJ1-4; D perhaps matches TRBD1 (5 bases). CDR1 is MGHDK, CDR2 SYGVNS, per germline. This CDR3 comprises 14 residues. V lost 8 bases and J 5 bases, leaving 15 bases between the germline ends. CDR3 sequence: CASSAGWGNEKLFF. The CDR3 DNA sequence: TGTGCCAGCTCCGCGGGATGGGGCAATGAAAAACTGTTTTTT.

The J gene is TRBJ2-3, the V gene TRBV9; 8 positions match TRBD2. The trim removed 4 bases at V and 6 bases at J, leaving 16 bases unmatched. The V gene's germline CDR1 is SGDLS and CDR2 YYNGEE. CDR3 length equals 17 residues. The CDR3 loop reads CASSPSGSGGGFDTQYF. CDR3 nucleotides: TGTGCCAGCAGCCCCTCCGGCAGCGGGGGAGGTTTTGATACGCAGTATTTT.

The chain recombines TRBV4-2 with TRBJ2-7, with 8 positions matching TRBD1. Germline CDR1 and CDR2: LGHNA and YNFKEQ. The trim removed 0 bases at V and 5 bases at J, leaving 6 bases unmatched. There are 15 residues in the CDR3. This CDR3 is CASSQEPGGGDEQYF. The CDR3 DNA sequence: TGTGCCAGCAGCCAAGAACCAGGGGGCGGGGACGAGCAGTACTTC.

V usage is TRBV29-1 and J usage is TRBJ2-2, with 12 positions matching TRBD1. This CDR3 region has 15 residues. Trimming took 4 bases from V and 4 from J; bases not matched to a gene: 4. The germline gives CDR1 SQVTM, CDR2 ANQGSEA. This CDR3 is CSVGDRGLGTGELFF. Here the CDR3 DNA reads TGCAGCGTTGGGGACAGGGGGCTGGGCACCGGGGAGCTGTTTTTT.

This chain links TRBV4-3 with TRBJ1-1; 9 bases map to TRBD1. CDR3 length equals 17 residues. Per the germline V gene, CDR1 is LGHNA and CDR2 is YSLEER. The trim removed 0 bases at V and 1 base at J, leaving 6 bases unmatched. The CDR3 loop is CASSQDYRGLRNTEAFF. The CDR3 nucleotides are TGCGCCAGCAGCCAAGACTACAGGGGGCTAAGGAACACTGAAGCTTTCTTT.

V and J are TRBV18 and TRBJ2-5; TRBD1 agrees at 7 bases. This CDR3 region has 14 residues. CDR1 is KGHSH and CDR2 is LQKENI in the germline V gene. The V segment lost 4 bases and the J segment 3 bases; nucleotides outside the gene matches: 5. The DNA for the CDR3 is TGTGCCAGCTCACTGATGCAGGGGGAAGAGACCCAGTACTTC. It translates to CASSLMQGEETQYF.

The chain uses TRBV4-2 and TRBJ1-5; D call uncertain. This CDR3 spans 13 amino acids. Germline CDR1 reads LGHNA; CDR2 reads YNFKEQ. Trimming stripped 0 bases from V and 7 bases from J, with 7 bases between. The CDR3 spells CASSQDFFQPQHF. CDR3 nucleotides: TGTGCCAGCAGCCAAGATTTCTTCCAGCCCCAGCATTTT.

The rearrangement links TRBV7-2 to TRBJ1-3; perhaps TRBD1 as D (5 bases). The CDR3 length is 14 residues. With 5 bases removed from V and 0 bases from J, the gap between germline ends came to 8 bases. Germline V gene sequence: CDR1 SGHTA, CDR2 FQGNSA. CDR3 region: CASSVDSSGNTIYF. CDR3 nucleotides: TGTGCCAGCAGCGTTGACAGCTCTGGAAACACCATATATTTT.

The rearrangement links TRBV9 to TRBJ2-1; TRBD2 might be the D (7 bases). Germline CDR1 and CDR2: SGDLS and YYNGEE. The CDR3 is made up of 15 amino acids. V was pared by 0 bases and J by 7 bases, with 14 bases between. The CDR3 region is CASSVAGGRVNEQFF. The CDR3 DNA is TGTGCCAGCAGCGTAGCGGGGGGCCGGGTAAATGAGCAGTTCTTC.

This clone has just one count. The chain joins TRBV5-1 to TRBJ2-1, with a tentative D call TRBD2 (6 bases). The CDR3 is made up of 13 amino acids. Germline V gives CDR1 SGHRS, CDR2 YFSETQ. The V and J ends lost 0 bases and 10 bases respectively, with 11 bases between them. The CDR3 bases are TGCGCCAGCAGCTTGGGACTAGTTACCGAGCAGTTCTTC. It yields the protein CASSLGLVTEQFF. The whole variable domain, filled in from reference TRBV5-1 and TRBJ2-1, reads KAGVTQTPRYLIKTRGQQVTLSCSPISGHRSVSWYQQTPGQGLQFLFEYFSETQRNKGNFPGRFSGRQFSNSRSEMNVSTLELGDSALYLCASSLGLVTEQFFGPGTRLTVL.

The chain links TRBV19 to TRBJ2-7; a weak D match, TRBD1 (6 bases). V lost 4 bases to trimming and J lost 5 bases, with 15 bases between them. CDR1 is LNHDA, CDR2 SQIVND, per germline (reference sequence). This CDR3 is built from 14 residues. CDR3 sequence (DNA): TGTGCCAGTAGTACGCAGGGGCGAGGTAACGAGCAGTACTTC. It is translated as CASSTQGRGNEQYF. Together with reference TRBV19 and TRBJ2-7, the CDR3 gives the full variable domain: DGGITQSPKYLFRKEGQNVTLSCEQNLNHDAMYWYRQDPGQGLRLIYYSQIVNDFQKGDIAEGYSVSREKKESFPLTVTSAQKNPTAFYLCASSTQGRGNEQYFGPGTRLTVT.